Sequencing of this T cell receptor (beta chain) was carried out in a study of PD-1 blockade in classical Hodgkin lymphoma. Trimming stripped 4 bases from V and 5 bases from J, with 12 bases between. The CDR3 consists of 14 residues. The germline gives CDR1 SGHAT, CDR2 FQNNGV. Study results and caveats: Factors driving the repertoire differences, possibly disease activity or prior therapy, remain undefined. Lower baseline TCR diversity was reported for newly diagnosed patients than for healthy donors.

Described time point: newly diagnosed, previously untreated cHL patient sample. The comparison group had newly diagnosed, previously untreated classical Hodgkin lymphoma. A word on this clone: Its antigen is not identified.

The assay was immunoSEQ multiplex PCR, and TCRdb's table has in-frame clones only and misses some. The sample has 70,000 or so clones; over 90% are singletons. The source is a human donor with classical Hodgkin lymphoma. The sample taken for sequencing was peripheral blood mononuclear cells (PBMCs). The V gene is TRBV11-2, the J gene TRBJ1-5, with a tentative D call TRBD1 (5 bases). The CDR3 DNA follows: TGTGCCAGCAGCTCCGACAGCTCTTATCAGCCCCAGCATTTT. It translates to CASSSDSSYQPQHF.